Listed here are 22 T cell receptor beta chains from one sample, sequenced in a study of T cells in Graves' hyperthyroidism and ophthalmopathy (dated by TCRdb to between 2017 and 2020). The protocol used for the library was multiplex PCR. Instrument on record: Illumina HiSeq 2000. TCR beta CDR3 regions were amplified from RNA transcripts. A first-round RT-PCR of the TCR CDR3 used the HTBI primer set with the Qiagen OneStep RT-PCR kit. Clones were called with MiXCR by TCRdb after fastp trimmed the public reads at Q25, and only in-frame beta chains were retained. CDR3 protein sequences are deduplicated, and each keeps its most common genes and DNA. The sample data list hundreds of thousands of distinct CDR3 sequences, and about 14% of these were observed just once. The ten largest make up about 15% of the sample. Sequenced sample: blood. These receptors came from a woman between 40 and 50 years old with Graves' hyperthyroidism.

This clonotype was observed a few times. V and J are TRBV4-1 and TRBJ2-7; 11 bases match TRBD2. V shed 3 bases and J 3 bases; nucleotides not matched to a gene: 4. CDR3 length: 15 amino acids. In germline, CDR1 is MGHRA, CDR2 YSYEKL. The CDR3 loop reads CASSHSGREDYEQYF. In DNA form, the CDR3 reads TGCGCCAGCAGCCATAGCGGGAGGGAAGACTACGAGCAGTACTTC.

DNA of the CDR3: TGTGCCAGCAGTTCAAACAGGGGGCATAGTGAAAAACTGTTTTTT. It specifies CASSSNRGHSEKLFF. The chain is built from TRBV28 and TRBJ1-4; 9 nucleotides align to TRBD1. J was trimmed by 7 bases and V by 4 bases; bases with no gene match: 7. Germline V lookup: CDR1 MDHEN, CDR2 SYDVKM. This CDR3 has 15 amino acids.

This clonotype was seen at least ten times. CDR3 amino acids: CATSRDGGSAEQYF. The CDR3 bases are TGTGCCACCAGCAGAGATGGAGGATCCGCGGAGCAGTACTTC. V usage is TRBV15 and J usage is TRBJ2-7, with D perhaps matching TRBD2 (5 bases). Trimming took 0 bases from V and 7 from J, leaving 13 bases between them. This CDR3 region has 14 residues. Germline V CDR1 and CDR2: LNHNV, YYDKDF (reference sequence).

CDR3 sequence: CASKNGGVASDTQYF. DNA for the CDR3: TGTGCCAGTAAAAACGGCGGGGTTGCCTCGGATACGCAGTATTTT. The chain employs TRBV19 and TRBJ2-3; TRBD2 might be the D (6 bases). The germline V gene has CDR1 LNHDA and CDR2 SQIVND (reference sequence). V lost 7 bases and J 6 bases, leaving 20 bases between the germline ends. The CDR3 spans 15 residues.

This clonotype appeared many times. V usage is TRBV12-3 or TRBV12-4 and J usage is TRBJ2-7, with D perhaps matching TRBD2 (6 bases). This CDR3 is built from 15 residues. Between the trimmed V and J ends, which lost 6 bases and 2 bases, there was a span of 17 bases. The CDR3 DNA reads as TGTGCCAGCAGCCTTCTCGGGACTCGAACCTACGAGCAGTACTTC. This translates into CASSLLGTRTYEQYF.

Details on this clonotype: The junction differs from germline at one of its ends, possibly a read error. This chain connects TRBV4-2 to TRBJ2-5; no clear D gene. CDR1 is LGHNA, CDR2 YNFKEQ, per germline. The CDR3 is made up of 15 amino acids. The CDR3 here is CASIQDTRNRETQYF. CDR3 sequence (DNA): TGTGCCAGCATCCAAGATACGAGGAATCGAGAGACCCAGTACTTC.

This clonotype was recorded many times. The chain carries TRBV30 and TRBJ1-5; no clear D gene. V shed 2 bases and J shed 3 bases, with 11 bases lying between them. Germline loops: CDR1 GTSNPN, CDR2 SVGIG (reference sequence). This CDR3 contains 14 residues. CDR3 bases: TGTGCCTGGAGTTTGAGGGCCTACAATCAGCCCCAGCATTTT. Amino acids: CAWSLRAYNQPQHF.

This clonotype was counted many times. The chain uses TRBV6-5 and TRBJ1-1; D is unclear. Trimming took off 2 bases at V and 1 base at J, with 11 bases between the two ends. CDR1 MNHEY and CDR2 SVGAGI come from the germline V gene. This CDR3 has 15 amino acids. CDR3 DNA sequence: TGTGCCAGCAGTTACGGTGGCAGAAAGAACACTGAAGCTTTCTTT. This encodes CASSYGGRKNTEAFF.

V usage is TRBV28 and J usage is TRBJ1-5; D might be TRBD1 (5 bases). The germline V and J ends were trimmed by 6 bases and 3 bases, with 12 bases remaining between them. The V gene's germline CDR1 is MDHEN and CDR2 SYDVKM. The CDR3 has 14 residues. CDR3 DNA: TGTGCCAGCAGCCGGGGGGGAGCCAATCAGCCCCAGCATTTT. It is translated as CASSRGGANQPQHF.

In its sample, this clonotype was seen many times. The gene calls are TRBV15 and TRBJ2-7; 9 nucleotides match TRBD1. CDR1 and CDR2 from the germline V gene are LNHNV and YYDKDF (reference sequence). V shed 0 bases, J shed 2 bases, and the junction held 2 bases outside the gene matches. This CDR3 has 15 amino acids. The CDR3: CATSRDGQGPYEQYF. CDR3 bases: TGTGCCACCAGCAGAGATGGACAGGGGCCCTACGAGCAGTACTTC.

This clonotype was recorded a few times. Here the CDR3 DNA reads TGTGCCAGCGGCATTGCGGGAGGGCCCCGCACCGGGGAGCTGTTTTTT. Its protein product is CASGIAGGPRTGELFF. The chain couples TRBV3-1 to TRBJ2-2; 9 positions match TRBD2. Looked up from germline, CDR1 is LGHDT and CDR2 is YNNKEL (reference sequence). The CDR3 is made up of 16 amino acids. V was pared by 8 bases and J by 4 bases, with 11 bases of the junction left unmatched.

The sample holds many counts of this clonotype. The CDR3 reads CSAREGIGASSPLHF. CDR3 bases: TGCAGTGCTAGAGAGGGGATAGGGGCTTCATCACCCCTCCACTTT. This chain joins TRBV20-1 and TRBJ1-6; D is perhaps TRBD1 (5 bases). The CDR3 sequence is 15 residues long. The ends were cut back, 0 bases at V and 10 bases at J, with 16 bases in the middle. The germline gives CDR1 DFQATT, CDR2 SNEGSKA (reference sequence).

This clonotype was seen repeatedly, ten times or more. The V gene is TRBV7-9, the J gene TRBJ2-1; 9 nucleotides match TRBD2. The germline V gene encodes CDR1 SEHNR and CDR2 FQNEAQ (reference sequence). The V gene end was trimmed by 5 bases and the J gene end by 2 bases; junction bases not matched to a gene: 7. There are 16 residues in the CDR3. CDR3 protein: CASSPSGTSPYNEQFF. Here the CDR3 DNA reads TGTGCCAGCAGCCCGTCCGGGACTAGCCCCTACAATGAGCAGTTCTTC.

This chain connects TRBV11-3 to TRBJ2-2, with D maybe TRBD2 (6 bases). The CDR3 extends over 17 amino acids. Germline CDR1 reads SGHNT; CDR2 reads YENEEA. The germline V and J ends were trimmed by 1 base and 3 bases, with 15 bases remaining between them. The CDR3 is CASSLGIRRDDTGELFF. CDR3 coding DNA: TGTGCCAGCAGCTTAGGAATTCGGCGGGATGACACCGGGGAGCTGTTTTTT.

CDR3 protein: CASSYSLAGSQETQYF. As DNA, the CDR3 is TGTGCCAGCAGTTACTCCCTAGCGGGTTCCCAAGAGACCCAGTACTTC. V gene TRBV6-5 combines with J gene TRBJ2-5; TRBD2 matches at 8 bases. This CDR3 has 16 residues. Germline V gene data show CDR1 as MNHEY and CDR2 as SVGAGI. Unmatched junction bases numbered 4, after V lost 0 bases and J lost 1 base.

The chain joins TRBV7-8 to TRBJ2-7; tentative D call: TRBD2 (7 bases). Between the trimmed V and J ends, which lost 5 bases and 2 bases, there was a span of 16 bases. Germline V gene sequence: CDR1 SGHVS, CDR2 FQNEAQ. CDR3 length: 15 amino acids. The CDR3 nucleotides are TGTGCCAGCAGCCTAGGGGGGGGGCGAACCTACGAGCAGTACTTC. Residues: CASSLGGGRTYEQYF.

This clonotype occurred many times. The V and J genes are TRBV20-1 and TRBJ1-4; D is possibly TRBD1 (6 bases). Trimming shortened V by 4 bases and J by 8 bases, and 11 bases separated the two germline ends. The CDR3 consists of 12 residues. In germline, CDR1 is DFQATT, CDR2 SNEGSKA (reference sequence). DNA for the CDR3: TGCAGTGCTATTGACAGGTTCGAAAAACTGTTTTTT. This translates into CSAIDRFEKLFF.

In its sample, this clonotype was seen many times. The V call is TRBV10-3, the J call TRBJ1-2; D not certain. Germline V gene lookup returns CDR1 ENHRY and CDR2 SYGVKD. The V gene lost 3 bases and the J gene lost 7 bases, with 9 bases spanning the gap. This CDR3 region has 12 residues. Here the CDR3 DNA reads TGTGCCATCAGTGAAGGGATCTCTGGCTACACCTTC. It yields the protein CAISEGISGYTF.

This clonotype occurred many times. The V gene is TRBV20-1, the J gene TRBJ2-3; D ambiguous. Germline CDR1 DFQATT, CDR2 SNEGSKA (reference sequence). This CDR3 comprises 14 residues. Deletions cut 3 bases from V and 2 bases from J, with 12 bases between. CDR3 sequence reads: CSASGPVPTDTQYF. The CDR3 nucleotides read TGCAGTGCTAGCGGACCGGTCCCCACAGATACGCAGTATTTT.

V usage is TRBV11-2 and J usage is TRBJ1-3; perhaps TRBD1 as D (5 bases). Germline CDR1 reads SGHAT; CDR2 reads FQNNGV. CDR3 length equals 15 residues. Trimming cost V 4 bases and J 2 bases, with 12 bases left between them. CDR3: CASSSGISPGNTIYF. CDR3 DNA: TGTGCCAGCAGCTCAGGGATATCCCCTGGAAACACCATATATTTT.

In the case of this clonotype: Its ends do not fully match the called genes, so a read error is possible. The rearrangement links TRBV7-7 to TRBJ2-6, with D tentatively TRBD1 (5 bases). This CDR3 comprises 15 residues. Germline V CDR1 and CDR2: SSHAT, FNYEAQ (reference sequence). The CDR3 DNA is TGTGCTAGCAGACGGTCAGGGTCTGGGGCCAACGTCCTGACTTTC. Amino acid sequence: CASRRSGSGANVLTF.

This clonotype was seen a few times. This chain links TRBV10-3 with TRBJ2-2; 8 bases fit TRBD1. The CDR3 runs 14 residues. After removal of 6 bases from V and 6 bases from J, the junction contained 6 bases not matched to a gene. From germline, CDR1 is ENHRY and CDR2 SYGVKD. This chain's CDR3 is CAIRGQATSGELFF. The DNA for the CDR3 is TGTGCCATCAGGGGACAGGCTACATCCGGGGAGCTGTTTTTT.